This T cell receptor (beta chain) was sequenced in a study of blood T cell repertoires in COVID-19. Study overall: Researchers got acute and convalescent COVID-19 samples from the United States, Italy and Spain. From T cells, B-cell-depleted T cells, or PBMCs came the material, which was cDNA or gDNA.

CDR3 length equals 12 residues. Germline CDR1 is MNHEY and CDR2 is SVGEGT. The ends were cut back, 6 bases at V and 4 bases at J, with 9 bases in the middle. In the original workflow: Scientists estimated how many nucleated cells there were by amplifying reference gene primers. Profiled with immunoSEQ multiplex PCR; TCRdb holds only in-frame clones, not every one. The V and J calls and the clone size are those of that table, but D and trimming were determined from the DNA. Of about 150,000 clones listed, roughly 88% are singletons. Sequenced input: peripheral blood. The V and J genes are TRBV6-2 or TRBV6-3 and TRBJ1-1; D is possibly TRBD1 (6 bases). The clonotype was recovered from a woman aged 50 to 60 with acute or convalescent COVID-19. CDR3 protein: CASSQGITEAFF. The CDR3 DNA reads as TGTGCCAGCAGCCAGGGGATCACTGAAGCTTTCTTT.